Presented here are 15 T cell receptor beta chains from one specimen sequenced in a study of blood T cell repertoires in COVID-19. Generated by immunoSEQ multiplex PCR, the TCRdb table keeps only in-frame clones and is missing some. Of about 300,000 clones in the sample, about 87% were seen once. The sequencing input was peripheral blood. Every receptor here comes from a woman aged 40 to 50 who had recovered from COVID-19.

This chain uses TRBV5-5 with TRBJ1-4; 7 nucleotides align to TRBD1. The CDR3 is made up of 12 amino acids. J was trimmed by 8 bases and V by 7 bases; bases with no gene match: 5. Germline-derived CDR1 and CDR2 are SGHKS and YYEKEE (reference sequence). The CDR3 DNA reads TGTGCCAGCGGCGACAGGGACGAAAAACTGTTTTTT. Amino acid sequence: CASGDRDEKLFF.

This rearrangement joins TRBV29-1 to TRBJ2-2; D is uncertain. The V and J ends lost 6 bases and 5 bases respectively, with 7 bases between them. The germline CDR1 and CDR2 sequences are SQVTM and ANQGSEA. This CDR3 has 11 residues. The CDR3 reads CSVATTGELFF. The CDR3 region has the DNA TGCAGCGTCGCGACTACCGGGGAGCTGTTTTTT.

This clone has just a few counts. The gene calls are TRBV2 and TRBJ2-2; 7 bases map to TRBD2. The CDR3 sequence is 15 residues long. Germline loops: CDR1 SNHLY, CDR2 FYNNEI. V shed 5 bases and J 7 bases; nucleotides not matched to a gene: 10. The CDR3 sequence is CASSLYGGGSGELFF. As DNA, the CDR3 is TGTGCCAGCAGTCTCTACGGGGGAGGGAGCGGGGAGCTGTTTTTT.

This sequence joins TRBV11-2 and TRBJ1-1; D is undetermined. This CDR3 contains 15 residues. The V gene's germline CDR1 is SGHAT and CDR2 FQNNGV. V was trimmed by 5 bases and J by 3 bases, leaving 16 bases between them. As DNA, the CDR3 is TGTGCCAGCAGCCTAGCGGGGAGGGTACACACTGAAGCTTTCTTT. This translates into CASSLAGRVHTEAFF.

This clone has just a few counts. This chain uses TRBV20-1 with TRBJ1-3; D unclear. Germline assignment: CDR1 DFQATT and CDR2 SNEGSKA (reference sequence). This CDR3 comprises 11 residues. V shed 2 bases and J shed 15 bases, with 14 bases lying between them. The CDR3 DNA is TGCAGTGCTAGACAATGGTCCCGGGAATATTTT. Translation gives CSARQWSREYF.

The rearrangement uses TRBV14 and TRBJ1-1; 7 bases match TRBD1. Trimming at V came to 5 bases and at J to 7 bases, leaving 4 bases not matched to a gene. The germline V gene has CDR1 SGHDN and CDR2 FVKESK. The CDR3 extends over 12 amino acids. CDR3 in DNA: TGTGCCAGCAGCTTACAGGGGATTGAAGCTTTCTTT. It yields the protein CASSLQGIEAFF.

This chain links TRBV5-1 with TRBJ2-1; 8 bases are a match to TRBD2. Germline CDR1 is SGHRS and CDR2 is YFSETQ. Trimming cost V 4 bases and J 0 bases; bases outside gene matches: 3. This CDR3 has 15 residues. CDR3 in DNA: TGCGCCAGCAGCCCCGCGGGGGGCTCCTACAATGAGCAGTTCTTC. Amino acid sequence: CASSPAGGSYNEQFF.

The genes are TRBV4-1 and TRBJ2-5; TRBD2 agrees at 7 bases. V shed 0 bases and J 1 base; nucleotides not matched to a gene: 11. Looked up from germline, CDR1 is MGHRA and CDR2 is YSYEKL. CDR3 length: 18 residues. The CDR3 protein is CASSQDSLREDLQETQYF. In DNA, the CDR3 is TGCGCCAGCAGCCAAGATTCCCTTCGGGAGGATCTCCAAGAGACCCAGTACTTC.

The J gene is TRBJ2-3, the V gene TRBV30; perhaps TRBD1 as D (6 bases). The germline CDR1 and CDR2 sequences are GTSNPN and SVGIG (reference sequence). V lost 1 base and J 2 bases, leaving 7 bases between the germline ends. The CDR3 contains 13 residues. The CDR3 protein is CAWSGTVTDTQYF. CDR3 nucleotide sequence: TGTGCCTGGAGTGGGACAGTCACAGATACGCAGTATTTT.

The rearrangement joins TRBV5-1 to TRBJ1-3; TRBD1 matches 8 bases. The CDR3 is made up of 16 amino acids. V was clipped by 4 bases and J by 2 bases; unmatched bases: 8. Germline lookup yields CDR1 SGHRS and CDR2 YFSETQ. CDR3 protein: CASSRGQGAPGNTIYF. CDR3 in DNA: TGCGCCAGCAGCCGCGGACAGGGAGCCCCTGGAAACACCATATATTTT.

This clone was seen once. Its ends do not fully match the called genes, so a read error is possible. The V gene is TRBV7-2, the J gene TRBJ2-4; TRBD1 matches at 10 bases. Germline assignment: CDR1 SGHTA and CDR2 FQGNSA. CDR3 length: 15 residues. The CDR3 DNA reads TGTGCCAGCAGCCTCGGGGCGGCCGGGACAGGGGTTGGAGACTTC. Translated, it gives CASSLGAAGTGVGDF.

V is TRBV3-1 (or the pseudogene TRBV3-2) and J is TRBJ2-1, with D hard to call. The V and J ends lost 0 bases and 6 bases respectively, with 15 bases between them. CDR3 length: 16 amino acids. Germline values: CDR1 LGHDT, CDR2 YNNKEL (reference sequence). The CDR3 nucleotides read TGTGCCAGCAGCCAAGATTCCAGGCCCTGGCGCAATGAGCAGTTCTTC. Protein product: CASSQDSRPWRNEQFF.

The rearrangement uses TRBV5-1 and TRBJ2-3; no firm D call. The length of the CDR3 is 13 residues. CDR1 is SGHRS, CDR2 YFSETQ, per germline. V was pared by 4 bases and J by 2 bases, with 8 bases between. The CDR3 bases are TGCGCCAGCAGCCCCGGGTTCACAGATACGCAGTATTTT. It specifies CASSPGFTDTQYF.

The rearrangement uses TRBV18 and TRBJ2-7, with D possibly being TRBD1 (6 bases). Trimming removed 1 base at V and 4 bases at J, with 11 bases between. The CDR3 extends over 14 amino acids. The germline gives CDR1 KGHSH, CDR2 LQKENI. CDR3 in DNA: TGTGCCAGCTCACCACTAGGGACAACGTACGAGCAGTACTTC. Residues: CASSPLGTTYEQYF.

The V and J genes are TRBV14 and TRBJ2-1; 7 bases align to TRBD1. CDR1 is SGHDN, CDR2 FVKESK, per germline. The CDR3 has 15 amino acids. The V and J ends lost 0 bases and 15 bases, in that order; junction bases with no gene match: 14. CDR3 sequence reads: CASSQDLARGTLRFF. The DNA for the CDR3 is TGTGCCAGCAGCCAAGATTTAGCCAGGGGGACCCTTCGGTTCTTC.